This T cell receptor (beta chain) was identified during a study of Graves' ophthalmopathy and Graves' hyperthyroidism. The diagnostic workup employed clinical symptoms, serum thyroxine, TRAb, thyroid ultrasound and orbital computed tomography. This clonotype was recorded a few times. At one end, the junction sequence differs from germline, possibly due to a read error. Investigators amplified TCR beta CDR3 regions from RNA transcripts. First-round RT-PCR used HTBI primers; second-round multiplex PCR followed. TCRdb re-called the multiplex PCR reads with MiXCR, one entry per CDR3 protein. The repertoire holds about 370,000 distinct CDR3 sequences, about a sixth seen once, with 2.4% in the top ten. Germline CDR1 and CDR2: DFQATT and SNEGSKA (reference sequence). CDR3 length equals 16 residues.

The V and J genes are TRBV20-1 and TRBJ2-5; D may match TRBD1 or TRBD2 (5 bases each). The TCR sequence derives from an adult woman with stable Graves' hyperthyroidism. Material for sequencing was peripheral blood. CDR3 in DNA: TGCAGTGCTAGAGGCTCCGGGACGAAGTTAAAAGAGACCAAGTACTTC. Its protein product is CSARGSGTKLKETKYF.